This is a list of T cell receptor beta chains from one sample in a study of shared clonotypes between healthy human individuals. Generated by immunoSEQ multiplex PCR, the TCRdb table keeps only in-frame clones and is missing some. The sample has 2 million to 2.5 million clones, roughly 92% seen once; the top ten hold 0.37%. Material for sequencing was naive CD4+ T cells from PBMCs. These receptors were obtained from a man between 18 and 29 years old in good health. Some clones in this sample may be carry-over from other donors' samples. CDR3s include the opening cysteine and the closing phenylalanine or tryptophan. Fields, in order: CDR3 DNA, CDR3 protein, clone size, D gene, J gene, V gene. A D gene is named only where the DNA matches it firmly. Clone size appears in some rows only: once, few, many, or a class for an expanded clone.

cdr3_nt: TGTGCCAGCAGTTTAAGTGAGGAGGTCACTGAAGCTTTCTTT
cdr3_aa: CASSLSEEVTEAFF
clone_size: .
d_call: .
j_call: TRBJ1-1
v_call: TRBV28

cdr3_nt: TGTGCCAGCAGTTTCCGGCGGGGTGTAACCGGGGAGCTGTTTTTT
cdr3_aa: CASSFRRGVTGELFF
clone_size: .
d_call: .
j_call: TRBJ2-2
v_call: TRBV28

cdr3_nt: TGCGCCAGCAGCTTGGCCTCATCGGGCAGGGGGCTTAGGGGAGATACGCAGTATTTT
cdr3_aa: CASSLASSGRGLRGDTQYF
clone_size: .
d_call: TRBD1
j_call: TRBJ2-3
v_call: TRBV5-1

cdr3_nt: TGTGCCAGCAGCTGGGGACAGAGGGGCGTTGAGACCCAGTACTTC
cdr3_aa: CASSWGQRGVETQYF
clone_size: .
d_call: TRBD1
j_call: TRBJ2-5
v_call: TRBV7-6

cdr3_nt: TGTGCCAGCAGCCAAACTTTGAAAGATACGCAGTATTTT
cdr3_aa: CASSQTLKDTQYF
clone_size: .
d_call: .
j_call: TRBJ2-3
v_call: TRBV14

cdr3_nt: TGCGCCAGCAGCGGACGGACTAGCGGGAGGACCGGGGAGCTGTTTTTT
cdr3_aa: CASSGRTSGRTGELFF
clone_size: .
d_call: TRBD2
j_call: TRBJ2-2
v_call: TRBV4-1

cdr3_nt: TGTGCCAGCAGTCCCACTGGGGATCAGCCCCAGCATTTT
cdr3_aa: CASSPTGDQPQHF
clone_size: .
d_call: .
j_call: TRBJ1-5
v_call: TRBV6-5

cdr3_nt: TGTGCCAGCGGGCGTTATTCCCCTAACTATGGCTACACCTTC
cdr3_aa: CASGRYSPNYGYTF
clone_size: .
d_call: .
j_call: TRBJ1-2
v_call: TRBV28

cdr3_nt: TGTGCCAGCAGTTCTCCGGGACGGGCACTCTACGAGCAGTACTTC
cdr3_aa: CASSSPGRALYEQYF
clone_size: .
d_call: .
j_call: TRBJ2-7
v_call: TRBV28

cdr3_nt: TGTGCCAGTAGCCAACAGGGGGCTAATCAGCCCCAGCATTTT
cdr3_aa: CASSQQGANQPQHF
clone_size: .
d_call: TRBD1
j_call: TRBJ1-5
v_call: TRBV19

cdr3_nt: TGCGCCAGCAGCTTCGGGGACGGAGAGACCCAGTACTTC
cdr3_aa: CASSFGDGETQYF
clone_size: .
d_call: .
j_call: TRBJ2-5
v_call: TRBV5-1

cdr3_nt: TGTGCCAGCAGTTACATTACCGGGGAGCTGTTTTTT
cdr3_aa: CASSYITGELFF
clone_size: .
d_call: .
j_call: TRBJ2-2
v_call: TRBV6-5

cdr3_nt: TGCGCCAGCAGCACCGGCGGGCTAGCGGGAGCCGATACGCAGTATTTT
cdr3_aa: CASSTGGLAGADTQYF
clone_size: .
d_call: TRBD2
j_call: TRBJ2-3
v_call: TRBV5-1

cdr3_nt: TGTGCTAGTGGTTTTCTAGCGGGTTCCTACAATGAGCAGTTCTTC
cdr3_aa: CASGFLAGSYNEQFF
clone_size: .
d_call: TRBD2
j_call: TRBJ2-1
v_call: TRBV12-5

cdr3_nt: TGTGCCAGCAGTTTGAAGCCGAGGGAGACTGAAGCTTTCTTT
cdr3_aa: CASSLKPRETEAFF
clone_size: .
d_call: .
j_call: TRBJ1-1
v_call: TRBV28

cdr3_nt: TGCGCCAGCAGCCAAGGGGGGACGAAGGAAACCAAAAACATTCAGTACTTC
cdr3_aa: CASSQGGTKETKNIQYF
clone_size: .
d_call: .
j_call: TRBJ2-4
v_call: TRBV4-3

cdr3_nt: TGTGCCTGGAGTTCAGGAGCGGCTCAAGAGACCCAGTACTTC
cdr3_aa: CAWSSGAAQETQYF
clone_size: .
d_call: .
j_call: TRBJ2-5
v_call: TRBV30

cdr3_nt: TGTGCCAGCTCACCACCGGCAGGGCGCGGCACCGGGGAGCTGTTTTTT
cdr3_aa: CASSPPAGRGTGELFF
clone_size: .
d_call: .
j_call: TRBJ2-2
v_call: TRBV18

cdr3_nt: TGCAGCGTTGAAACCGGGAATCACTACGAGCAGTACTTC
cdr3_aa: CSVETGNHYEQYF
clone_size: .
d_call: .
j_call: TRBJ2-7
v_call: TRBV29-1

cdr3_nt: TGTGCCAGCAGCTTAGCGCTTTCCGGGTCCGGCTACAATGAGCAGTTCTTC
cdr3_aa: CASSLALSGSGYNEQFF
clone_size: .
d_call: .
j_call: TRBJ2-1
v_call: TRBV7-6

cdr3_nt: TGTGCCAGCAGCTGGAAGAGCGGGAGCTCTTTCCATGAGCAGTTCTTC
cdr3_aa: CASSWKSGSSFHEQFF
clone_size: .
d_call: TRBD2
j_call: TRBJ2-1
v_call: TRBV7-8

cdr3_nt: TGTGCCAGCAGCTTAAGCGCAGATACGCAGTATTTT
cdr3_aa: CASSLSADTQYF
clone_size: .
d_call: .
j_call: TRBJ2-3
v_call: TRBV11-2

cdr3_nt: TGTGCCATCAGTGGAGGGGGGCTCGTGGAGACCCAGTACTTC
cdr3_aa: CAISGGGLVETQYF
clone_size: .
d_call: .
j_call: TRBJ2-5
v_call: TRBV10-3

cdr3_nt: TGTGCCAGCAGTTGGGAGACAACTAATGAAAAACTGTTTTTT
cdr3_aa: CASSWETTNEKLFF
clone_size: .
d_call: .
j_call: TRBJ1-4
v_call: TRBV28

cdr3_nt: TGCAGCGTTGGGTACAGGGTGGGCGAAAAACTGTTTTTT
cdr3_aa: CSVGYRVGEKLFF
clone_size: few
d_call: .
j_call: TRBJ1-4
v_call: TRBV29-1

cdr3_nt: TGTGCCAGCAGCCCCAGAGGTGGCAATCAGCCCCAGCATTTT
cdr3_aa: CASSPRGGNQPQHF
clone_size: .
d_call: .
j_call: TRBJ1-5
v_call: TRBV9

cdr3_nt: TGTGCCAGCAGTCGGACGGGGAATTCACCCCTCCACTTT
cdr3_aa: CASSRTGNSPLHF
clone_size: .
d_call: .
j_call: TRBJ1-6
v_call: TRBV6-5

cdr3_nt: TGTGCCAGCAGCTGGGCCGGGACAGGGTCCTACGAGCAGTACTTC
cdr3_aa: CASSWAGTGSYEQYF
clone_size: .
d_call: TRBD1
j_call: TRBJ2-7
v_call: TRBV5-6

cdr3_nt: TGTGCCAGCAGCTTTACCGGGACAGGGGATCCGGGAGCTTTCTTT
cdr3_aa: CASSFTGTGDPGAFF
clone_size: .
d_call: TRBD1
j_call: TRBJ1-1
v_call: TRBV7-9

cdr3_nt: TGCGCCAGCAAACCGGCAGGGGGTATCGGCGAGCAGTACTTC
cdr3_aa: CASKPAGGIGEQYF
clone_size: .
d_call: TRBD1
j_call: TRBJ2-7
v_call: TRBV5-1

cdr3_nt: TGCGCCAGCAGCTCAGCGACCGGGGAGCTGTTTTTT
cdr3_aa: CASSSATGELFF
clone_size: .
d_call: .
j_call: TRBJ2-2
v_call: TRBV5-1

cdr3_nt: TGTGCCAGCAGCTCACAGGCGTACGAGCAGTACTTC
cdr3_aa: CASSSQAYEQYF
clone_size: .
d_call: .
j_call: TRBJ2-7
v_call: TRBV7-9

cdr3_nt: TGCGCCAGCAGCCAAGGGTTCGGCCGGAATCAGCCCCAGCATTTT
cdr3_aa: CASSQGFGRNQPQHF
clone_size: .
d_call: .
j_call: TRBJ1-5
v_call: TRBV4-3

cdr3_nt: TGTGCCAGCAGCCCGAGGGGGGTGGGCACAGATACGCAGTATTTT
cdr3_aa: CASSPRGVGTDTQYF
clone_size: .
d_call: .
j_call: TRBJ2-3
v_call: TRBV13

cdr3_nt: TGTGCCAGCAGTGCTCCAGGGGCCCGGGGCTACGAGCAGTACTTC
cdr3_aa: CASSAPGARGYEQYF
clone_size: .
d_call: .
j_call: TRBJ2-7
v_call: TRBV25-1

cdr3_nt: TGCGCCAGCAGCCTGCAGGGTGGAAACACTGAAGCTTTCTTT
cdr3_aa: CASSLQGGNTEAFF
clone_size: .
d_call: .
j_call: TRBJ1-1
v_call: TRBV5-1

cdr3_nt: TGTGCCAGCACCGGGACTAGCGGAGCGAACACCGGGGAGCTGTTTTTT
cdr3_aa: CASTGTSGANTGELFF
clone_size: once
d_call: TRBD2
j_call: TRBJ2-2
v_call: TRBV6-6

cdr3_nt: TGTGCCAGCATTTCTCCCGGAAGGCGACAGGGCTCCTACGAGCAGTACTTC
cdr3_aa: CASISPGRRQGSYEQYF
clone_size: .
d_call: TRBD1
j_call: TRBJ2-7
v_call: TRBV28

cdr3_nt: TGTGCAAGTCGCTTAAAGACTAGCGGGGGCTTTAGCTCCTACGAGCAGTACTTC
cdr3_aa: CASRLKTSGGFSSYEQYF
clone_size: .
d_call: .
j_call: TRBJ2-7
v_call: TRBV12-2

cdr3_nt: TGTGCCAGCAGCTCACCCCGGACTAGCGGGAGCTACGAGCAGTACTTC
cdr3_aa: CASSSPRTSGSYEQYF
clone_size: .
d_call: TRBD2
j_call: TRBJ2-7
v_call: TRBV7-2

cdr3_nt: TGCAGCGTTGAATTGGTAGCGTGGCAAGAGACCCAGTACTTC
cdr3_aa: CSVELVAWQETQYF
clone_size: .
d_call: .
j_call: TRBJ2-5
v_call: TRBV29-1

cdr3_nt: TGTGCCTGGAGTGGAATGGGGGCCCGACAGCCCCAGCATTTT
cdr3_aa: CAWSGMGARQPQHF
clone_size: .
d_call: .
j_call: TRBJ1-5
v_call: TRBV30

cdr3_nt: TGTGCCAGCAGCCAGACTAGCGGGATTGGTACGCAGTATTTT
cdr3_aa: CASSQTSGIGTQYF
clone_size: .
d_call: TRBD2
j_call: TRBJ2-3
v_call: TRBV7-8

cdr3_nt: TGTGCCAGCAGCTATACCTCCTACAATGAGCAGTTCTTC
cdr3_aa: CASSYTSYNEQFF
clone_size: .
d_call: .
j_call: TRBJ2-1
v_call: TRBV7-2

cdr3_nt: TGTGCCACCAGCAGAGACCCACGGGGGTCCTACGAGCAGTACTTC
cdr3_aa: CATSRDPRGSYEQYF
clone_size: .
d_call: .
j_call: TRBJ2-7
v_call: TRBV15

cdr3_nt: TGTGCCAGCAGCCGCAGTTCCGGGACTAGTAGCTACGAGCAGTACTTC
cdr3_aa: CASSRSSGTSSYEQYF
clone_size: .
d_call: TRBD2
j_call: TRBJ2-7
v_call: TRBV7-2

cdr3_nt: TGTGCCAGCAGCTTAAATGGACCGGCGGGGGAGCAGTTCTTC
cdr3_aa: CASSLNGPAGEQFF
clone_size: .
d_call: .
j_call: TRBJ2-1
v_call: TRBV7-3

cdr3_nt: TGTGCCTGGACTAAAACCGCCCCCAGGACAGGGGAGACGAGCTACGAGCAGTACTTC
cdr3_aa: CAWTKTAPRTGETSYEQYF
clone_size: .
d_call: TRBD1
j_call: TRBJ2-7
v_call: TRBV30

cdr3_nt: TGTGCCAGCGCGTCTCCGGTCCTGAGGAGAACTGAAGCTTTCTTT
cdr3_aa: CASASPVLRRTEAFF
clone_size: .
d_call: .
j_call: TRBJ1-1
v_call: TRBV28

cdr3_nt: TGTGCCAGCAGGTCGGCCGGGGTACGGGAGCAGTTCTTC
cdr3_aa: CASRSAGVREQFF
clone_size: .
d_call: .
j_call: TRBJ2-1
v_call: TRBV27